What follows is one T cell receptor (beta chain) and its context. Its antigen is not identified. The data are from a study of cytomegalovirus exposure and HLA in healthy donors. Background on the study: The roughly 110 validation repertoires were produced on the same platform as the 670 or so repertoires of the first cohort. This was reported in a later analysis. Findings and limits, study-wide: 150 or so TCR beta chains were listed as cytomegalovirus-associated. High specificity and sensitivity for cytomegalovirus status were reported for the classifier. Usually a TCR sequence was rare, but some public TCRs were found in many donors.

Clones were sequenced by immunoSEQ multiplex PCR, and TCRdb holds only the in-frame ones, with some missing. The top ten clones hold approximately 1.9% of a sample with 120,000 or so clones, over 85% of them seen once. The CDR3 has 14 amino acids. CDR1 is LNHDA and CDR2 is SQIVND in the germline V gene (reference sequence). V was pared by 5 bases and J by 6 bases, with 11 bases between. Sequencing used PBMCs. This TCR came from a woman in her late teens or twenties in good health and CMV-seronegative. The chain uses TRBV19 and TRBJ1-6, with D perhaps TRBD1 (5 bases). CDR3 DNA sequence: TGTGCCAGTAGTCCTGAGACAGTTAATTCACCCCTCCACTTT. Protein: CASSPETVNSPLHF.